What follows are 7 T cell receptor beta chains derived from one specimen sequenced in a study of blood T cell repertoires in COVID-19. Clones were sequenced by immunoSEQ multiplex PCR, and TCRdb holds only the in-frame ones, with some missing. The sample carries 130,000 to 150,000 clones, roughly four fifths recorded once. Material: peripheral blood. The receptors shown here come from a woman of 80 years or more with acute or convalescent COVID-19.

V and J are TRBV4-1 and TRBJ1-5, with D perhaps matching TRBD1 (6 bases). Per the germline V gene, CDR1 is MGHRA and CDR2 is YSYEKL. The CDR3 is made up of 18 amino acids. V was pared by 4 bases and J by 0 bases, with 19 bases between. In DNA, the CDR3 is TGCGCCAGCAGCCTCGGGAAGACCGGGACATATAGCAATCAGCCCCAGCATTTT. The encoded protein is CASSLGKTGTYSNQPQHF.

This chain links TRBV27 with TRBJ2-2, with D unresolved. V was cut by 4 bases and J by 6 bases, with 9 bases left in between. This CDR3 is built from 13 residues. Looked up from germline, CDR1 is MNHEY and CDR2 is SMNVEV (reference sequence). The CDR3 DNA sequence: TGTGCCAGCAGTTCTTCTTTTGCCGGGGAGCTGTTTTTT. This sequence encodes CASSSSFAGELFF.

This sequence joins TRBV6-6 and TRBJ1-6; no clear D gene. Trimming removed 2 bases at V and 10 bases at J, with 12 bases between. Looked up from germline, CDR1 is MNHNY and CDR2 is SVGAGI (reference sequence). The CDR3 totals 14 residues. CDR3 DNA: TGTGCCAGCAGTTACGGACGGGAAGGATCACCCCTCCACTTT. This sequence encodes CASSYGREGSPLHF.

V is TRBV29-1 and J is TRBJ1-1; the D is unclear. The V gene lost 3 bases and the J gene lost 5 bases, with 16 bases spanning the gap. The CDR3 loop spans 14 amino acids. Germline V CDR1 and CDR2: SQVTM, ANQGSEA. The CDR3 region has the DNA TGCAGCGTTGATAAGACACGGTCGAAAACTGAAGCTTTCTTT. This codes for CSVDKTRSKTEAFF.

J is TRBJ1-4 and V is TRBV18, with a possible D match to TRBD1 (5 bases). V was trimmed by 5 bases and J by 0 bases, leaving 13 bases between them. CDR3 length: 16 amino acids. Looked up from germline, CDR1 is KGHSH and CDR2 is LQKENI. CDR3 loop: CASSTWTPTTNEKLFF. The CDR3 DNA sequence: TGTGCCAGCTCAACTTGGACACCTACAACTAATGAAAAACTGTTTTTT.

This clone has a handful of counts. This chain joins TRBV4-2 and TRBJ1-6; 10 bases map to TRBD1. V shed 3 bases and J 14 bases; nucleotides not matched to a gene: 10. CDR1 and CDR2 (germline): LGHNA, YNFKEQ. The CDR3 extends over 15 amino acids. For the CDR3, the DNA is TGTGCCAGCAGCCAGGAGGCGGGACAGGGGCGTACCCTCCACTTT. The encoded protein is CASSQEAGQGRTLHF.

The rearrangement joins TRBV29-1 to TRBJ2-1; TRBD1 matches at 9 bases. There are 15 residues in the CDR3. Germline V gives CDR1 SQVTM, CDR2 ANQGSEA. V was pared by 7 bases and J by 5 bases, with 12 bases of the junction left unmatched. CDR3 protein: CSASPGQGSNNEQFF. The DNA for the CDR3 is TGCAGCGCCTCACCGGGACAGGGTTCCAACAATGAGCAGTTCTTC.